These 22 T cell receptor beta chains originate from one sample sequenced in a study of blood T cell repertoires in COVID-19. The repertoire was sequenced with immunoSEQ multiplex PCR; TCRdb's copy has only in-frame clones and lacks some. The sample has roughly 130,000 clones, less than 90% seen once. Input material: peripheral blood. Receptors were obtained from a woman aged 25 to 45 who had recovered from COVID-19.

This chain uses TRBV18 with TRBJ2-2, with 9 bases aligning to TRBD1. CDR3 length: 14 amino acids. The V and J ends lost 6 bases and 4 bases, in that order; junction bases with no gene match: 3. Germline assignment: CDR1 KGHSH and CDR2 LQKENI. The CDR3 coding sequence is TGTGCCAGCTCCCCGGACAGGGGCACCGGGGAGCTGTTTTTT. Translation gives CASSPDRGTGELFF.

V usage is TRBV19 and J usage is TRBJ2-1, with 11 bases lining up with TRBD2. This CDR3 is built from 14 residues. The junction had 4 bases not matched to a gene; V was cut back by 7 bases and J by 5 bases. The germline CDR1 and CDR2 sequences are LNHDA and SQIVND (reference sequence). CDR3 bases: TGTGCCAGTAAAGCGGGACTAGCGGACAATGAGCAGTTCTTC. Amino acids: CASKAGLADNEQFF.

V and J are TRBV19 and TRBJ2-5, with D possibly being TRBD1 (5 bases). This CDR3 has 14 residues. CDR1 is LNHDA and CDR2 is SQIVND in the germline V gene (reference sequence). V was cut by 4 bases and J by 3 bases, with 12 bases left in between. The CDR3 coding sequence is TGTGCCAGTAGTACTACAACCAGGGAAGAGACCCAGTACTTC. As protein: CASSTTTREETQYF.

This chain joins TRBV5-1 and TRBJ2-3; 7 nucleotides agree with TRBD1. Trimming took 0 bases from V and 6 from J; bases not matched to a gene: 7. CDR1 and CDR2 (germline): SGHRS, YFSETQ. This CDR3 has 15 amino acids. The CDR3 protein is CASSLGQGAADTQYF. DNA of the CDR3: TGCGCCAGCAGCTTGGGACAGGGCGCGGCGGATACGCAGTATTTT.

The chain uses TRBV19 and TRBJ1-1; the match to TRBD1 covers 8 bases. Germline values: CDR1 LNHDA, CDR2 SQIVND (reference sequence). V shed 5 bases and J 1 base; nucleotides not matched to a gene: 3. The CDR3 extends over 14 amino acids. The CDR3 DNA follows: TGTGCCAGTAGTGCAGGACAGGGGAACACTGAAGCTTTCTTT. Amino acids: CASSAGQGNTEAFF.

CDR3 loop: CASSTDRASYGYTF. Here the CDR3 DNA reads TGTGCCAGCAGTACTGACAGGGCGAGCTATGGCTACACCTTC. The genes are TRBV27 and TRBJ1-2, with 7 nucleotides matching TRBD1. V was clipped by 5 bases and J by 4 bases; unmatched bases: 7. CDR1 and CDR2 from the germline V gene are MNHEY and SMNVEV (reference sequence). This CDR3 has 14 residues.

J is TRBJ2-3 and V is TRBV18; no definite D call. There are 15 residues in the CDR3. Germline-derived CDR1 and CDR2 are KGHSH and LQKENI. The V and J ends lost 4 bases and 2 bases respectively, with 13 bases between them. The CDR3 bases are TGTGCCAGCTCACGAACCCCACTAATCACAGATACGCAGTATTTT. This encodes CASSRTPLITDTQYF.

The chain recombines TRBV7-2 with TRBJ1-2; D is undetermined. In germline, CDR1 is SGHTA, CDR2 FQGNSA. CDR3 size: 16 residues. The germline V and J ends were trimmed by 1 base and 0 bases, with 12 bases remaining between them. The CDR3, as DNA: TGTGCCAGCAGCTTAGACTATGGCCCCTCTAACTATGGCTACACCTTC. It specifies CASSLDYGPSNYGYTF.

The V gene is TRBV27, the J gene TRBJ1-1; 7 nucleotides align to TRBD1. CDR3 size: 12 residues. CDR1 and CDR2 (germline): MNHEY, SMNVEV (reference sequence). V gave up 6 bases and J gave up 7 bases; unmatched junction bases: 5. CDR3 sequence: CASSTQGGEAFF. CDR3 bases: TGTGCCAGCAGCACTCAGGGGGGTGAAGCTTTCTTT.

The gene calls are TRBV10-3 and TRBJ2-2, with TRBD1 matching over 9 bases. Losses at the gene ends were 6 bases for V and 4 bases for J; bases not matched to a gene: 3. Per germline, CDR1 ENHRY and CDR2 SYGVKD. The length of the CDR3 is 14 residues. This CDR3 is CAIRGQGGTGELFF. In DNA, the CDR3 is TGTGCCATCAGGGGACAGGGCGGCACCGGGGAGCTGTTTTTT.

The J gene is TRBJ2-1, the V gene TRBV19; D ambiguous. Germline V gene data show CDR1 as LNHDA and CDR2 as SQIVND (reference sequence). The V and J ends lost 5 bases and 3 bases respectively, with 14 bases between them. The CDR3 covers 15 residues. CDR3 loop: CASSWATRNYNEQFF. In DNA form, the CDR3 reads TGTGCCAGTAGTTGGGCCACCCGTAACTACAATGAGCAGTTCTTC.

The chain couples TRBV2 to TRBJ1-1, with TRBD1 identical over 8 bases. CDR3 length: 20 residues. V dropped 3 bases and J dropped 1; count of bases not matched to a gene: 19. Germline assignment: CDR1 SNHLY and CDR2 FYNNEI. The CDR3 DNA reads TGTGCCAGCAGTGATTTAGGACAGGGACTTTCCCTTTGGGGGAACACTGAAGCTTTCTTT. It is translated as CASSDLGQGLSLWGNTEAFF.

V usage is TRBV10-1 and J usage is TRBJ2-1; 8 bases are shared with TRBD2. The CDR3 is 15 amino acids. V was clipped by 3 bases and J by 4 bases; unmatched bases: 5. Per germline, CDR1 WNHNN and CDR2 SYGVQD (reference sequence). The CDR3 reads CASSEGSGDYNEQFF. The CDR3 DNA follows: TGCGCCAGCAGTGAAGGTAGCGGGGATTACAATGAGCAGTTCTTC.

Written as DNA, the CDR3 is TGTGCCAGCAGTTTATGGGAGGGTGGGAATGAAAAACTGTTTTTT. It is translated as CASSLWEGGNEKLFF. V usage is TRBV27 and J usage is TRBJ1-4; D remains ambiguous. CDR1 is MNHEY, CDR2 SMNVEV, per germline (reference sequence). This CDR3 region has 15 residues. V was shortened by 1 base and J by 5 bases, with 11 bases between the two germline ends.

The chain combines TRBV3-1 (or the pseudogene TRBV3-2) with TRBJ2-7; the D is unclear. This CDR3 comprises 14 residues. Trimming took 2 bases from V and 6 from J, leaving 14 bases between them. CDR1 LGHDT and CDR2 YNNKEL come from the germline V gene (reference sequence). CDR3 sequence reads: CASSQRHPLVEQYF. The CDR3 nucleotides are TGTGCCAGCAGCCAAAGGCACCCTCTAGTCGAGCAGTACTTC.

The chain recombines TRBV19 with TRBJ1-2; D not resolved. The germline CDR1 and CDR2 sequences are LNHDA and SQIVND (reference sequence). This CDR3 is built from 14 residues. V shed 11 bases and J shed 2 bases, with 18 bases lying between them. The CDR3 region is CACAGLGRNYGYTF. In DNA, the CDR3 is TGTGCCTGCGCGGGTCTGGGCAGAAACTATGGCTACACCTTC.

A single count supports this clone. V is TRBV19 and J is TRBJ1-2, with D uncertain. Germline CDR1 reads LNHDA; CDR2 reads SQIVND (reference sequence). V was trimmed by 5 bases and J by 7 bases, leaving 11 bases between them. This CDR3 contains 12 residues. In DNA, the CDR3 is TGTGCCAGTAGTGCGGCCGCGTTTGGCTACACCTTC. Its translation is CASSAAAFGYTF.

The chain uses TRBV11-2 and TRBJ2-1; TRBD2 agrees at 9 bases. Trimming at V came to 7 bases and at J to 2 bases, leaving 9 bases not matched to a gene. Germline CDR1 reads SGHAT; CDR2 reads FQNNGV. The CDR3 consists of 16 residues. In DNA, the CDR3 is TGTGCCAGCACCGAAGGACTAGCGTGGCCCTACAATGAGCAGTTCTTC. Translating it yields CASTEGLAWPYNEQFF. The whole variable domain, filled in from reference TRBV11-2 and TRBJ2-1, reads EAGVAQSPRYKIIEKRQSVAFWCNPISGHATLYWYQQILGQGPKLLIQFQNNGVVDDSQLPKDRFSAERLKGVDSTLKIQPAKLEDSAVYLCASTEGLAWPYNEQFFGPGTRLTVL.

This clone was seen a few times. The rearrangement joins TRBV21-1 to TRBJ1-4; TRBD1, the D gene given by the table, was not confirmed from the DNA. TRBV21-1 is designated a pseudogene. The CDR3 totals 16 residues. The CDR3 region has the DNA TGTGCCAGCACCGATTTCAGGCAGGGGGTTAATGAAAAACTGTTTTTT. It codes for CASTDFRQGVNEKLFF.

This clone was counted once. The V and J genes are TRBV5-1 and TRBJ2-1; TRBD1 might be the D (6 bases). Trimming removed 8 bases from V and 3 bases from J, with 24 bases in between. The germline V gene encodes CDR1 SGHRS and CDR2 YFSETQ. The CDR3 runs to 17 residues. This chain's CDR3 is CASSSPSAGDLYNEQFF. The CDR3 coding sequence is TGCGCCAGTTCATCGCCATCGGCAGGGGACCTCTACAATGAGCAGTTCTTC.

CDR3 nucleotides: TGCGCCAGCAGAAAAACCAGGGACAGAAACAATAGCAATCAGCCCCAGCATTTT. Its translation is CASRKTRDRNNSNQPQHF. The chain recombines TRBV4-1 with TRBJ1-5; TRBD1 matches at 7 bases. From germline, CDR1 is MGHRA and CDR2 YSYEKL. Germline trimming cut 6 bases from V and 0 bases from J; bases unmatched to any gene: 14. The CDR3 loop spans 18 amino acids.

V is TRBV7-3 and J is TRBJ1-1; the match to TRBD1 covers 11 bases. Trimming at V came to 0 bases and at J to 2 bases, leaving 5 bases not matched to a gene. The CDR3 is 17 amino acids. Germline V gene lookup returns CDR1 SGHTA and CDR2 FQGTGA. Written as DNA, the CDR3 is TGTGCCAGCAGCTTAACCCCCTGGACAGGGGGCAACACTGAAGCTTTCTTT. Protein product: CASSLTPWTGGNTEAFF. The full variable domain, completed using reference TRBV7-3 and TRBJ1-1, is GAGVSQTPSNKVTEKGKYVELRCDPISGHTALYWYRQSLGQGPEFLIYFQGTGAADDSGLPNDRFFAVRPEGSVSTLKIQRTERGDSAVYLCASSLTPWTGGNTEAFFGQGTRLTVV.